The 20 T cell receptor beta chains reported below all come from one sample, sequenced in a study of cytomegalovirus exposure and HLA in healthy donors (dated by TCRdb to 2016 to 2017). The library was obtained by the immunoSEQ multiplex PCR assay. The multiplex PCR relied on a mix of 60 forward primers for TCR Vbeta segments and 13 reverse primers for TCR Jbeta segments. The immuneACCESS repertoire file appears here via TCRdb, limited to in-frame rearrangements. These files lack a portion of the clones; in checked studies, under half of the deficit traces to unresolved V genes, and the cause of the others is not known. This sample has 100,000 or so clones in its table, and 69% of those were observed once. The ten largest clonotypes hold approximately 3% of the sample. Sample: PBMCs. The receptors stem from a man in his thirties or forties in good health and CMV-seronegative.

The chain has TRBV28 and TRBJ2-7, with TRBD2 matching 11 bases. Germline lookup yields CDR1 MDHEN and CDR2 SYDVKM. V shed 3 bases and J 4 bases; nucleotides not matched to a gene: 5. The CDR3 length is 15 residues. The CDR3, as DNA: TGTGCCAGCAGTTTCCCACGACTAGCGGGGTACGAGCAGTACTTC. It is translated as CASSFPRLAGYEQYF. Combining the CDR3 with reference TRBV28 and TRBJ2-7 gives the whole variable domain DVKVTQSSRYLVKRTGEKVFLECVQDMDHENMFWYRQDPGLGLRLIYFSYDVKMKEKGDIPEGYSVSREKKERFSLILESASTNQTSMYLCASSFPRLAGYEQYFGPGTRLTVT.

The CDR3 bases are TGTGCCAGCAGCAACGTAGGAGGCAATCAGCCCCAGCATTTT. This sequence encodes CASSNVGGNQPQHF. V gene TRBV2 combines with J gene TRBJ1-5; D is unclear. Germline V gene sequence: CDR1 SNHLY, CDR2 FYNNEI. CDR3 size: 14 residues. V was shortened by 6 bases and J by 2 bases, with 11 bases between the two germline ends.

The chain uses TRBV7-2 and TRBJ2-7; D remains ambiguous. This CDR3 spans 12 amino acids. Germline assignment: CDR1 SGHTA and CDR2 FQGNSA. Between the trimmed V and J ends, which lost 4 bases and 4 bases, there was a span of 8 bases. The CDR3 protein is CASSSLKYEQYF. The CDR3, as DNA: TGTGCCAGCAGCTCTTTAAAATACGAGCAGTACTTC.

The chain combines TRBV6-6 with TRBJ2-2, with a tentative D call TRBD2 (5 bases). The CDR3 is 14 residues long. V was trimmed by 6 bases and J by 4 bases, leaving 12 bases between them. The germline CDR1 and CDR2 sequences are MNHNY and SVGAGI (reference sequence). Here the CDR3 reads CASSLRGGTGELFF. The CDR3 DNA is TGTGCCAGCAGCCTTAGAGGAGGCACCGGGGAGCTGTTTTTT.

The rearrangement uses TRBV4-3 and TRBJ2-1; the D gene is possibly TRBD2 (6 bases). V was shortened by 0 bases and J by 9 bases, with 18 bases between the two germline ends. The CDR3 totals 16 residues. Per germline, CDR1 LGHNA and CDR2 YSLEER. The CDR3 protein is CASSQDRKRGMGEQFF. The CDR3, as DNA: TGCGCCAGCAGCCAAGATAGGAAACGGGGGATGGGTGAGCAGTTCTTC.

This chain uses TRBV7-3 with TRBJ2-2, with a possible D match to TRBD2 (6 bases). The V end lost 5 bases, the J end lost 6 bases, and 13 bases lay between the germline ends. CDR1 SGHTA and CDR2 FQGTGA come from the germline V gene. The CDR3 spans 14 residues. The CDR3 protein is CASSRGLVSGELFF. CDR3 sequence (DNA): TGTGCCAGCAGCCGGGGACTTGTTTCCGGGGAGCTGTTTTTT.

This clone was seen only once. The chain joins TRBV28 to TRBJ2-5, with 10 bases that match TRBD1. The J call may be incorrect, as the DNA end agrees better with TRBJ2-7. The CDR3 length is 16 residues. Germline loops: CDR1 MDHEN, CDR2 SYDVKM. The CDR3 here is CASSFLLGQGPYEQYF. The CDR3 DNA reads TGTGCCAGCAGTTTTTTACTGGGACAGGGGCCCTACGAGCAGTACTTC.

This chain connects TRBV6-5 to TRBJ1-5, with 10 bases matching TRBD1. V was pared by 5 bases and J by 1 base, with 2 bases of the junction left unmatched. Germline CDR1 is MNHEY and CDR2 is SVGAGI. This CDR3 contains 15 residues. CDR3 sequence (DNA): TGTGCCAGCAGTGCGGACAGGGGGAGCAATCAGCCCCAGCATTTT. Translation gives CASSADRGSNQPQHF.

This clone has only a few counts. V gene TRBV28 combines with J gene TRBJ2-3; 7 bases line up with TRBD1. The CDR3 covers 14 residues. Germline V gene lookup returns CDR1 MDHEN and CDR2 SYDVKM. Trimming took 7 bases from V and 0 from J; bases not matched to a gene: 4. In DNA, the CDR3 is TGTGCCAGCATCGCACAGGGGAGCACAGATACGCAGTATTTT. Its protein is CASIAQGSTDTQYF.

CDR3 in amino acids: CASSLEGHSVYEQYF. CDR3 in DNA: TGCGCCAGCAGCTTGGAGGGACACTCCGTCTACGAGCAGTACTTC. This sequence joins TRBV5-1 and TRBJ2-7, with D perhaps TRBD1 (6 bases). The V end was cut by 0 bases, the J end by 3 bases, with 13 bases between. CDR1 is SGHRS, CDR2 YFSETQ, per germline. The CDR3 runs 15 residues. Complete variable domain (other parts from reference TRBV5-1 and TRBJ2-7): KAGVTQTPRYLIKTRGQQVTLSCSPISGHRSVSWYQQTPGQGLQFLFEYFSETQRNKGNFPGRFSGRQFSNSRSEMNVSTLELGDSALYLCASSLEGHSVYEQYFGPGTRLTVT.

The rearrangement links TRBV11-1 to TRBJ1-2; D uncertain. V was trimmed by 1 base and J by 3 bases, leaving 9 bases between them. This CDR3 has 14 amino acids. Germline CDR1 reads SGHAT; CDR2 reads FQDESV (reference sequence). Here the CDR3 reads CASSLDTSYYGYTF. Written as DNA, the CDR3 is TGTGCCAGCAGCTTAGACACCTCCTACTATGGCTACACCTTC.

This chain links TRBV28 with TRBJ1-1; D gene ambiguous. Germline V CDR1 and CDR2: MDHEN, SYDVKM. This CDR3 region has 15 residues. Trimming took 4 bases from V and 2 from J, leaving 14 bases between them. The CDR3 DNA reads as TGTGCCAGCAGTTCAGGTGGCTCAGGAAACACTGAAGCTTTCTTT. Its translation is CASSSGGSGNTEAFF.

This clone was seen only a few times. CDR3 sequence: CAWSVERAYGYTF. For the CDR3, the DNA is TGTGCCTGGAGTGTGGAGCGGGCCTATGGCTACACCTTC. The chain recombines TRBV30 with TRBJ1-2; D remains ambiguous. CDR1 is GTSNPN, CDR2 SVGIG, per germline (reference sequence). V lost 0 bases to trimming and J lost 4 bases, with 9 bases between them. The CDR3 covers 13 residues.

This chain links TRBV15 with TRBJ2-6, with D hard to call. Trimming took 0 bases from V and 0 from J, leaving 21 bases between them. The length of the CDR3 is 21 residues. Germline V lookup: CDR1 LNHNV, CDR2 YYDKDF (reference sequence). CDR3 nucleotides: TGTGCCACCAGCAGAGATAATGGCGAGGCTGAGGTGTACTCTGGGGCCAACGTCCTGACTTTC. Protein: CATSRDNGEAEVYSGANVLTF.

V is TRBV27 and J is TRBJ1-5; 7 bases are a match to TRBD1. CDR1 and CDR2 (germline): MNHEY, SMNVEV (reference sequence). The CDR3 extends over 14 amino acids. V was clipped by 6 bases and J by 1 base; unmatched bases: 3. The CDR3 DNA reads as TGTGCCAGCAGCCTGACAGGGAGCAATCAGCCCCAGCATTTT. As protein: CASSLTGSNQPQHF.

J is TRBJ1-2 and V is TRBV7-9; 7 positions agree with TRBD1. CDR1 and CDR2 from the germline V gene are SEHNR and FQNEAQ (reference sequence). V shed 3 bases and J 6 bases; nucleotides not matched to a gene: 7. This CDR3 comprises 14 residues. In DNA, the CDR3 is TGTGCCAGCAGCTTGAGGGGGCGTACAGATGGCTACACCTTC. This codes for CASSLRGRTDGYTF.

This clone occurred a few times. V usage is TRBV6-5 and J usage is TRBJ2-1, with TRBD1 matching over 11 bases. From germline, CDR1 is MNHEY and CDR2 SVGAGI. CDR3 length: 15 amino acids. V lost 5 bases, J lost 7 bases, and 7 bases stayed unmatched. The DNA of the CDR3 is TGTGCCAGCAGTCGGACAGGGGGCTCAGTAAATGAGCAGTTCTTC. Its protein is CASSRTGGSVNEQFF.

The chain joins TRBV19 to TRBJ1-1, with D unresolved. The CDR3 is 13 residues long. Between the trimmed V and J ends, which lost 7 bases and 7 bases, there was a span of 16 bases. CDR1 is LNHDA, CDR2 SQIVND, per germline (reference sequence). The CDR3 DNA is TGTGCCAGTAACACTAGAGGGCGGATTGAAGCTTTCTTT. Translation gives CASNTRGRIEAFF.

The chain combines TRBV28 with TRBJ2-1, with 9 bases identical to TRBD1. Germline loops: CDR1 MDHEN, CDR2 SYDVKM. The CDR3 runs 15 residues. With V trimmed by 5 bases and J by 5 bases, 7 bases remained unmatched. The CDR3 is CASSAGDRDDNEQFF. In DNA form, the CDR3 reads TGTGCCAGCAGTGCCGGGGACAGGGATGACAATGAGCAGTTCTTC.

This chain connects TRBV30 to TRBJ1-1, with 8 bases fitting TRBD1. With V trimmed by 4 bases and J by 0 bases, 4 bases remained unmatched. Germline CDR1 GTSNPN, CDR2 SVGIG (reference sequence). The length of the CDR3 is 14 residues. The CDR3 DNA reads TGTGCCTGGACTAGGGACAGGTTGAACACTGAAGCTTTCTTT. It codes for CAWTRDRLNTEAFF.